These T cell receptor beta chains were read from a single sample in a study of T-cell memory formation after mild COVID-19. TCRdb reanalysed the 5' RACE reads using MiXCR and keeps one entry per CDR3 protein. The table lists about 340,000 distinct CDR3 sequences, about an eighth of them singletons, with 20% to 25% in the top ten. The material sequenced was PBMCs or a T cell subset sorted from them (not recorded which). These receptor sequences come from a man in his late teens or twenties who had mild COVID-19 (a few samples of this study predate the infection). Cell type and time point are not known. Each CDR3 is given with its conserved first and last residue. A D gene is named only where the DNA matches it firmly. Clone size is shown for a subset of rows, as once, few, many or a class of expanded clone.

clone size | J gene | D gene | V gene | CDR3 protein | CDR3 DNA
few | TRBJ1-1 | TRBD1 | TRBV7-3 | CASSSHGTGGTEAFF | TGTGCCAGCAGCTCCCACGGGACAGGGGGAACTGAAGCTTTCTTT
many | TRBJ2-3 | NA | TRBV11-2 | CASSLVRRGNTYTDTQYF | TGTGCCAGCAGCTTAGTACGGCGGGGAAACACATACACAGATACGCAGTATTTT
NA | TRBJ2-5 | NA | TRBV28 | CASSLVSPSSETQYF | TGTGCCAGCAGTTTAGTCTCGCCTTCTTCGGAGACCCAGTACTTC
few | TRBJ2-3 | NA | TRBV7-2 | CASSSQSTDTQYF | TGTGCCAGCAGCTCCCAAAGCACAGATACGCAGTATTTT
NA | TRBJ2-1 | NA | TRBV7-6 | CASSPYISYNEQFF | TGTGCCAGCAGCCCCTATATCTCCTACAATGAGCAGTTCTTC
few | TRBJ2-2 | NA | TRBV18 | CASSQRTVAEANTGELFF | TGTGCCAGCTCACAACGGACGGTAGCGGAAGCGAACACCGGGGAGCTGTTTTTT
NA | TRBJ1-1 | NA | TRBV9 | CASSVSNSNTEAFF | TGTGCCAGCAGCGTAAGTAACTCGAACACTGAAGCTTTCTTT
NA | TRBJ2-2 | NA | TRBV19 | CASSIRDTNTGELFF | TGTGCCAGTAGTATCCGGGATACGAACACCGGGGAGCTGTTTTTT
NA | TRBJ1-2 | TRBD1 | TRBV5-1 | CASKQGAGGYTF | TGCGCCAGCAAACAGGGGGCCGGGGGCTACACCTTC
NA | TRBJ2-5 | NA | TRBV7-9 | CASSRPAQETQYF | TGTGCCAGCAGCCGACCCGCACAAGAGACCCAGTACTTC
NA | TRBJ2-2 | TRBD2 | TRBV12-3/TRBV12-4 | CASSLRAGGNTGELFF | TGTGCCAGCAGTTTAAGAGCGGGGGGGAACACCGGGGAGCTGTTTTTT
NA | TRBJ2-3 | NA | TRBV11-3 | CASSLGGLNTDTQYF | TGTGCCAGCAGCTTAGGTGGGCTCAACACAGATACGCAGTATTTT
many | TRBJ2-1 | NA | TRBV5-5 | CASSLGGSGYNEQFF | TGTGCCAGCAGCTTGGGAGGAAGTGGCTACAATGAGCAGTTCTTC
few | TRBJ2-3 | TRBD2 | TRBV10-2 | CASSETLAGYTDTQYF | TGCGCCAGCAGTGAGACATTAGCGGGGTACACAGATACGCAGTATTTT
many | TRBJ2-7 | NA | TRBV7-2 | CASSLGLSSYEQYF | TGTGCCAGCAGCTTAGGCCTGAGCTCCTACGAGCAGTACTTC
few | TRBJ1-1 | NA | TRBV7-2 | CASSLPGQVEAFF | TGTGCCAGCAGCTTACCCGGACAAGTTGAAGCTTTCTTT
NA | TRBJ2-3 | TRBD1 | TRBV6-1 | CASTDRGGDTQYF | TGTGCCAGCACGGACAGGGGGGGGGATACGCAGTATTTT
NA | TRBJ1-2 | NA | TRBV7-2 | CASSFFTTSTNYGYTF | TGTGCCAGCAGCTTTTTCACGACCTCCACTAACTATGGCTACACCTTC
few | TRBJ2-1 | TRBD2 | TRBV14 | CASSQAKTSGDYEQFF | TGTGCCAGCAGCCAAGCTAAGACTAGCGGGGACTATGAGCAGTTCTTC
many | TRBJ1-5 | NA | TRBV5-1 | CASSFSSDGNQPQHF | TGCGCCAGCAGCTTTAGTTCAGATGGCAATCAGCCCCAGCATTTT
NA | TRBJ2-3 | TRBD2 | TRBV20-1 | CSATTMAGGPDTQYF | TGCAGTGCCACAACTATGGCGGGGGGGCCAGATACGCAGTATTTT
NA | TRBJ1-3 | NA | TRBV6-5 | CASSYSSSPVGNTIYF | TGTGCCAGCAGTTACTCAAGCTCCCCGGTTGGAAACACCATATATTTT
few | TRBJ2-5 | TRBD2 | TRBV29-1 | CSGMRGGRETQYF | TGCAGCGGAATGCGGGGGGGCCGAGAGACCCAGTACTTC
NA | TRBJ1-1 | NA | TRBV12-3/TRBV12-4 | CASGQGKGEAFF | TGTGCCAGCGGTCAGGGAAAGGGTGAAGCTTTCTTT
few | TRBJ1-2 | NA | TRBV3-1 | CASSQDDRSYGYTF | TGTGCCAGCAGCCAAGACGACAGGTCCTATGGCTACACCTTC
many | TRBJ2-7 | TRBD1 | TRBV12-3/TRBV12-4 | CASSQRQGANEQYF | TGTGCCAGCAGCCAAAGACAGGGGGCCAACGAGCAGTACTTC
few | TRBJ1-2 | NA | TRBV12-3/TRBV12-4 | CASSYGQGDYGYTF | TGTGCCAGTTCCTATGGGCAGGGTGACTATGGCTACACCTTC
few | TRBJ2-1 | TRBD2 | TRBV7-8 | CASSHERGGYNEQFF | TGTGCCAGCAGCCATGAGCGGGGGGGGTACAATGAGCAGTTCTTC
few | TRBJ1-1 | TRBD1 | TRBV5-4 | CASSLVNRGQYTEAFF | TGTGCCAGCAGCTTAGTGAACAGGGGACAGTACACTGAAGCTTTCTTT
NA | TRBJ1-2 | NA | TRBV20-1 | CSARGHHYTF | TGCAGTGCTAGAGGGCACCATTACACCTTC
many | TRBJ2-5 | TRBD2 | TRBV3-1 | CASSQRTSGAETQYF | TGTGCCAGCAGCCAGAGGACTAGCGGGGCAGAGACCCAGTACTTC
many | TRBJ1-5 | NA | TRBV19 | CASSLTGAHGPQHF | TGTGCCAGTAGTTTGACAGGTGCTCACGGGCCCCAGCATTTT
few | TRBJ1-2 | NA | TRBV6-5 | CASGTGIYGYTF | TGTGCCAGCGGTACAGGGATCTATGGCTACACCTTC
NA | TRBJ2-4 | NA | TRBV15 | CATSRDGPAGTKNIQYF | TGTGCCACCAGCAGAGATGGTCCCGCCGGGACGAAAAACATTCAGTACTTC
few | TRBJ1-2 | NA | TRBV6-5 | CASSSEGDLYGYTF | TGTGCCAGCAGTTCCGAAGGGGACCTCTATGGCTACACCTTC
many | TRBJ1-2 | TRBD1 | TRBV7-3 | CASSSGQHYGYTF | TGTGCCAGCAGCTCGGGACAGCACTATGGCTACACCTTC
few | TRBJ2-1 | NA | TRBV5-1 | CASSFMGVSYNEQFF | TGCGCCAGCAGCTTTATGGGGGTCTCCTACAATGAGCAGTTCTTC
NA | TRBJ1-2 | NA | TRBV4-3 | CASSQEVQGYGYTF | TGCGCCAGCAGCCAAGAGGTCCAGGGCTATGGCTACACCTTC
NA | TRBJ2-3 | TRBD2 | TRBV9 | CASSVSAGGQDTQYF | TGTGCCAGCAGCGTATCGGCGGGGGGTCAAGATACGCAGTATTTT
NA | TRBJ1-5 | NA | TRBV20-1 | CSALDSNQPQHF | TGCAGTGCTCTGGATAGCAATCAGCCCCAGCATTTT
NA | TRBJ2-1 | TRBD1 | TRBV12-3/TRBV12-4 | CASSPGQGIGNEQFF | TGTGCCAGCAGTCCGGGACAGGGGATCGGGAATGAGCAGTTCTTC
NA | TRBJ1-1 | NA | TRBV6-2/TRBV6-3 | CASRGDAAEAFF | TGTGCCAGCAGGGGGGACGCCGCTGAAGCTTTCTTT
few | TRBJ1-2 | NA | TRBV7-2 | CASSLAVQSPYGYTF | TGTGCCAGCAGCTTAGCGGTACAGTCCCCCTATGGCTACACCTTC
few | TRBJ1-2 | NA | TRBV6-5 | CASSYGPGDGYTF | TGTGCCAGCAGTTACGGCCCTGGAGATGGCTACACCTTC
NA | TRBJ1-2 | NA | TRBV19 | CASSTRRVSLRWSYTF | TGTGCCAGTAGTACGCGGCGAGTTTCCCTTCGGTGGAGCTACACCTTC
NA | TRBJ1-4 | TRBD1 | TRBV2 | CASRKDRGNEKLFF | TGTGCCAGCAGAAAGGACAGGGGAAATGAAAAACTGTTTTTT
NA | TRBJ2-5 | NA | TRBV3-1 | CASSQVGSGLETQYF | TGTGCCAGCAGCCAAGTCGGGTCAGGGTTGGAGACCCAGTACTTC
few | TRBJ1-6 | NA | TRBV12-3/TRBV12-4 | CASSPSRAGSGSPLHF | TGTGCCAGCAGTCCCTCTCGAGCAGGTTCAGGTTCACCCCTCCACTTT
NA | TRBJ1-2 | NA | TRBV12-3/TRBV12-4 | CASSPGQTHGYTF | TGTGCCAGCAGCCCAGGACAGACTCATGGCTACACCTTC